Below, one T cell receptor (beta chain) is given with its context. The antigen remains unidentified. These data are taken from a study of Ad26.COV2.S vaccination and SARS-CoV-2 variants. For the study at large: Into the muscle, Ad26.COV2.S was dosed once or twice, 56 days apart. Findings of the study overall: It is possible that the TCR breadth and depth analyses underestimated the total T cell responses. Vaccine and placebo groups showed comparable non-spike TCR breadth.

The data were produced by immunoSEQ multiplex PCR, yet TCRdb's version contains in-frame clones alone and is incomplete. The profile covers 290,000 or so clones, with about 87% appearing a single time and around 3% taken by the ten largest. Treatment described: roughly 18 received Ad26.COV2.S at low or high dose, single or two shots; several received placebo; per-sample allocation not given. Day 63 after the first vaccine or placebo injection was the time point for sampling. The material was peripheral blood, obtained in a trial of Ad26.COV2.S vaccine versus placebo. The source is a person aged 18 to 59 who received the Ad26.COV2.S COVID-19 vaccine or a placebo.

The CDR3 bases are TGTGCCAGCAGTCAGAGAGGCACCGGGGAGCTGTTTTTT. Translating it yields CASSQRGTGELFF. The V gene is TRBV6-4, the J gene TRBJ2-2, with no clear D. V was clipped by 5 bases and J by 4 bases, with 8 bases between them. Germline V CDR1 and CDR2: MRHNA, SNTAGT. This CDR3 has 13 amino acids.